The source of this TCR beta chain is a study of cytomegalovirus exposure and HLA in healthy donors. The overall study: A data release that came early held roughly 80 million unique TCRs from HLA-typed donors. The study placed over 65% of its roughly 410 genotyped donors in the Caucasian-associated ancestry cluster.

Notes on this clone: The antigen is unknown.

Primers: 60 Vbeta forward and 13 Jbeta reverse. Data came from immunoSEQ multiplex PCR; TCRdb stores just in-frame clones and leaves some out. Among over 150,000 clones listed, 75% to 90% were seen once. J was trimmed by 3 bases and V by 6 bases; bases with no gene match: 5. The CDR3 loop spans 14 amino acids. Germline lookup yields CDR1 MNHNS and CDR2 SASEGT. Study-level results: Other equally common chains were less clonally expanded than HLA-associated TCR beta chains, a later analysis showed. Reportedly, fewer N-insertions than the approximately 700-donor mean appeared in an Asian-associated ancestry cluster in a later analysis.

V is TRBV6-1 and J is TRBJ1-1, with TRBD1 matching 9 bases. The clonotype originates from a male donor in good health and CMV-seronegative. The specimen was PBMCs. This chain's CDR3 is CASSRDRAYTEAFF. CDR3 coding DNA: TGTGCCAGCAGCAGGGACAGGGCTTACACTGAAGCTTTCTTT.